This TCR beta chain appears in the sequencing data of a study of blood T cells in healthy people across ages. Study findings and constraints: More naive CD4+ cells and higher diversity marked long-lived donors relative to aged donors.

It was with a sample-barcoded 5' primer and a J-beta primer mix that a second PCR of roughly 6 to 11 cycles was run. TCRdb re-called the 5' RACE reads through MiXCR, storing one row per CDR3 protein. Of 850,000 to 1,000,000 distinct CDR3 sequences listed, roughly half were seen once; the top ten hold about a fifth. Total RNA extraction produced at least 5.5 micrograms (per sample) for the study. This clonotype was observed a few times. The antigen remains unidentified. The sequence came from a woman aged 55-69 years in good health. The sample consisted of blood.

The CDR3 nucleotides read TGTGCCAGCAGATACAACCGGGTATTTGGTGAGCAGTTCTTC. Its translation: CASRYNRVFGEQFF. The rearrangement links TRBV12-3 or TRBV12-4 to TRBJ2-1; no clear D. The CDR3 has 14 residues. V lost 6 bases, J lost 9 bases, and 18 bases lay in between.